This passage covers 19 T cell receptor beta chains from one sample sequenced in a study of T-cell reconstitution after alpha-beta-depleted transplantation in children. Unique molecular identifiers were incorporated during preparation of the TCRbeta library. MiXCR was run by TCRdb on the PCR reads, yielding one entry per CDR3 protein. The sample has about half a million distinct CDR3 sequences, around an eighth seen once. This sample comprised PBMCs from the stem cell graft donor, obtained from the stem cell graft. The receptors here all came from a human donor who donated a stem cell graft to a child with combined immunodeficiency.

The chain links TRBV6-5 to TRBJ2-2; 8 nucleotides align to TRBD2. The CDR3 sequence is 16 residues long. The germline V gene has CDR1 MNHEY and CDR2 SVGAGI. V was clipped by 2 bases and J by 5 bases; unmatched bases: 7. CDR3 loop: CASSYQPGGRTGELFF. The CDR3 DNA reads as TGTGCCAGCAGTTACCAGCCGGGGGGGCGAACCGGGGAGCTGTTTTTT.

This clonotype was seen a few times. V usage is TRBV9 and J usage is TRBJ2-1; maybe TRBD2 (5 bases). CDR1 and CDR2 from the germline V gene are SGDLS and YYNGEE. Trimming took 4 bases from V and 5 from J, leaving 10 bases between them. The CDR3 loop spans 13 amino acids. CDR3 sequence (DNA): TGTGCCAGCAGCTCGGAGGCTCACAATGAGCAGTTCTTC. Its protein is CASSSEAHNEQFF.

This clonotype has ten or more counts. This rearrangement joins TRBV10-3 to TRBJ2-2; 7 nucleotides line up with TRBD1. Germline CDR1 ENHRY, CDR2 SYGVKD. This CDR3 spans 17 amino acids. The V gene end was trimmed by 6 bases and the J gene end by 2 bases; junction bases not matched to a gene: 12. In nucleotides, the CDR3 is TGTGCCATCAGCGCGGACAGGTGGGGGCCTAACACCGGGGAGCTGTTTTTT. This sequence encodes CAISADRWGPNTGELFF.

This clonotype was observed a handful of times. V gene TRBV24-1 combines with J gene TRBJ2-3; 7 nucleotides line up with TRBD1. The ends lost 0 bases at V and 5 bases at J; junction bases unmatched: 4. Germline assignment: CDR1 KGHDR and CDR2 SFDVKD. The CDR3 contains 15 residues. CDR3 coding DNA: TGTGCCACCAGTGATTTGAAAGACAGGGTAGATACGCAGTATTTT. This sequence encodes CATSDLKDRVDTQYF.

This clonotype was counted a few times. This chain's CDR3 is CASSFDRTNSPLHF. The CDR3 DNA is TGTGCCAGCAGTTTTGACAGAACCAATTCACCCCTCCACTTT. The J gene is TRBJ1-6, the V gene TRBV12-3 or TRBV12-4, with D possibly being TRBD1 (5 bases). With 3 bases removed from V and 7 bases from J, the gap between germline ends came to 10 bases. CDR3 length: 14 residues.

The chain combines TRBV9 with TRBJ2-1; TRBD2 matches at 7 bases. CDR3 length: 15 residues. The germline gives CDR1 SGDLS, CDR2 YYNGEE. Trimming took 4 bases from V and 5 from J; bases not matched to a gene: 9. The CDR3 here is CASSQSGTGDNEQFF. In DNA, the CDR3 is TGTGCCAGCAGCCAAAGCGGGACTGGGGACAATGAGCAGTTCTTC.

In this sample, this clonotype turned up a few times. The gene calls are TRBV20-1 and TRBJ2-5, with a possible D match to TRBD2 (6 bases). CDR3 length: 13 residues. Germline V gene data show CDR1 as DFQATT and CDR2 as SNEGSKA (reference sequence). The ends were cut back, 6 bases at V and 4 bases at J, with 15 bases in the middle. CDR3 DNA sequence: TGCAGTGCGCACCATGTGGGGGGAGAGACCCAGTACTTC. Its protein is CSAHHVGGETQYF.

V is TRBV11-3 and J is TRBJ1-2; TRBD1 matches at 7 bases. With 4 bases clipped from V and 6 bases from J, the junction kept 8 bases outside the gene matches. This CDR3 is built from 14 residues. Germline V gene data show CDR1 as SGHNT and CDR2 as YENEEA. CDR3 amino acids: CASSSGPGGHGYTF. In DNA, the CDR3 is TGTGCCAGCAGCTCCGGGCCAGGGGGGCATGGCTACACCTTC.

This clonotype was found many times. The junction shows a germline mismatch at one end, possibly a read error. J is TRBJ2-7 and V is TRBV9; D gene ambiguous. Germline CDR1 SGDLS, CDR2 YYNGEE. CDR3 size: 9 residues. DNA of the CDR3: TGTGCCAGCAGCGAAGACCAGCAATTC. It translates to CASSEDQQF. Variable domain in full (rest from reference TRBV9 and TRBJ2-7): DSGVTQTPKHLITATGQRVTLRCSPRSGDLSVYWYQQSLDQGLQFLIQYYNGEERAKGNILERFSAQQFPDLHSELNLSSLELGDSALYFCASSEDQQFGPGTRLTVT.

This clonotype was seen ten or more times. The V and J genes are TRBV12-5 and TRBJ2-1, with a tentative D call TRBD1 (6 bases). CDR3 size: 14 residues. Looked up from germline, CDR1 is LGHNT and CDR2 is FRNRAP. V was trimmed by 8 bases and J by 0 bases, leaving 11 bases between them. CDR3 amino acids: CASLLDSSYNEQFF. DNA for the CDR3: TGTGCTAGTTTACTGGACAGCTCCTACAATGAGCAGTTCTTC.

In the case of this clonotype: Sequence at one end of the junction differs from germline and may be a read error. The chain joins TRBV11-3 to TRBJ2-3; TRBD2 is a possible D gene (6 bases). Germline V lookup: CDR1 SGHNT, CDR2 YENEEA. CDR3 length: 16 amino acids. The DNA for the CDR3 is TGTGCCAGCAGCTCCTCGGGACTGTTCCCGAGAGATCCGCAGTATTTT. Amino acid sequence: CASSSSGLFPRDPQYF.

This clonotype was seen a handful of times. The chain couples TRBV7-2 to TRBJ2-7; D perhaps matches TRBD1 (5 bases). The V gene lost 5 bases and the J gene lost 0 bases, with 14 bases spanning the gap. The CDR3 loop spans 15 amino acids. The germline gives CDR1 SGHTA, CDR2 FQGNSA. CDR3: CASSPRTYSSYEQYF. The CDR3 region has the DNA TGTGCCAGCAGCCCCCGGACATACAGCTCCTACGAGCAGTACTTC.

The V gene is TRBV7-3, the J gene TRBJ2-1; 9 nucleotides agree with TRBD1. Trimming took 5 bases from V and 2 from J; bases not matched to a gene: 7. This CDR3 has 16 amino acids. CDR1 and CDR2 from the germline V gene are SGHTA and FQGTGA. The CDR3 loop reads CASSHPGTGPYNEQFF. CDR3 coding DNA: TGTGCCAGCAGCCACCCCGGGACAGGGCCCTACAATGAGCAGTTCTTC.

This rearrangement joins TRBV6-1 to TRBJ2-5; D tentatively reads TRBD1 or TRBD2 (6 bases each). CDR3 length equals 14 residues. Trimming left V 5 bases short and J 5 bases short, with 15 bases between. Germline CDR1 reads MNHNS; CDR2 reads SASEGT. The CDR3, as DNA: TGTGCCAGCAGTCAACACAGGGAGGAGGAGACCCAGTACTTC. Translating it yields CASSQHREEETQYF.

This clonotype was counted a few times. The chain is built from TRBV7-9 and TRBJ2-1, with 10 nucleotides matching TRBD2. CDR1 is SEHNR and CDR2 is FQNEAQ in the germline V gene (reference sequence). There are 14 residues in the CDR3. Trimming took 8 bases from V and 6 from J; bases not matched to a gene: 7. The CDR3 nucleotides read TGTGCCAGCGGGGGGATAGCGGGAGGCAATGAGCAGTTCTTC. Its translation is CASGGIAGGNEQFF.

This clonotype has at least ten counts. The V gene is TRBV18, the J gene TRBJ2-2; D perhaps matches TRBD1 (6 bases). The CDR3 is 16 amino acids. The ends were cut back, 2 bases at V and 2 bases at J, with 12 bases in the middle. Germline-derived CDR1 and CDR2 are KGHSH and LQKENI. Here the CDR3 reads CASSPATGLNTGELFF. The CDR3 DNA sequence: TGTGCCAGCTCACCAGCAACAGGGCTCAACACCGGGGAGCTGTTTTTT.

The J gene is TRBJ2-5, the V gene TRBV6-2 or TRBV6-3, with D hard to call. Germline V gene sequence: CDR1 MNHEY, CDR2 SVGEGT. The germline V and J ends were trimmed by 7 bases and 3 bases, with 12 bases remaining between them. This CDR3 contains 13 residues. CDR3 DNA: TGTGCCAGCAATCTAAGGTTGGAAGAGACCCAGTACTTC. Its protein product is CASNLRLEETQYF.

This chain links TRBV6-2 or TRBV6-3 with TRBJ1-2; 7 bases are shared with TRBD1. There are 14 residues in the CDR3. CDR1 is MNHEY and CDR2 is SVGEGT in the germline V gene. The V and J ends lost 7 bases and 8 bases, in that order; junction bases with no gene match: 13. The CDR3 loop is CASTGTEDFLGYTF. The CDR3 DNA sequence: TGTGCCAGCACAGGGACAGAAGATTTCTTGGGCTACACCTTC.

This clonotype turned up a few times. The V gene is TRBV5-8, the J gene TRBJ2-1; 9 bases align to TRBD2. V shed 4 bases, J shed 6 bases, and the junction held 8 bases outside the gene matches. The V gene's germline CDR1 is SGHTS and CDR2 YDEGEE. This CDR3 spans 15 amino acids. In nucleotides, the CDR3 is TGTGCCAGCAGCCGGGGCCTTAGCGGGAGCAATGAGCAGTTCTTC. Translated: CASSRGLSGSNEQFF.